The rows below give T cell receptor beta chains drawn from one sample of a study of blood T cells in healthy people across ages. MiXCR, applied by TCRdb to the 5' RACE reads, yields one record per CDR3 protein. The sample shows some 900,000 distinct CDR3 sequences, under 50% of them seen only once. Material for sequencing was blood. The receptors were gathered from a man aged 25 to 40 in good health. Both conserved end residues are part of each CDR3. Each record gives: J gene, V gene, D gene, clone size, CDR3 DNA, CDR3 protein. A D gene is named only where the DNA matches it firmly. Part of the rows lack a size; the others show once, few, many or a class for expanded clones.

>TRBJ2-3|TRBV10-3|TRBD1|few
TGTGCCATCAGTGAAGAAAGGGGGCTTTCCTCGGGATCGCAGTATTTT
CAISEERGLSSGSQYF
>TRBJ1-2|TRBV6-5|NA|NA
TGTGCCAGCAGTTACTCGAGTACGGATCTGAGGGGCTACACCTTC
CASSYSSTDLRGYTF
>TRBJ2-5|TRBV9|NA|NA
TGTGCCAGCAGCGTAGCCCCGAGTGGGAATGAGCAGTACTTC
CASSVAPSGNEQYF
>TRBJ2-7|TRBV28|TRBD1|NA
TGTGCCAGCAGTTTTGGGACAGGGGCGGCCTACGAGCAGTACTTC
CASSFGTGAAYEQYF
>TRBJ2-2|TRBV7-3|TRBD1|NA
TGTGCCAGCAGCGTCCGATCCGGGACAGGGACCGGGGAGCTGTTTTTT
CASSVRSGTGTGELFF
>TRBJ2-3|TRBV29-1|TRBD2|NA
TGCAGCGTGGATACTAGCGGGGTCACAGATACGCAGTATTTT
CSVDTSGVTDTQYF
>TRBJ1-2|TRBV7-2|NA|NA
TGTGCCAGCAGCTTAGCGCCGACTGGCTATGGCTACACCTTC
CASSLAPTGYGYTF
>TRBJ2-5|TRBV9|NA|NA
TGTGCCAGCAGCGTAGACTACAACCAAGAGACCCAGTACTTC
CASSVDYNQETQYF
>TRBJ1-3|TRBV7-2|TRBD1|NA
TGTGCCAGCAGCTCTTGGACAGGGGGAAACACCATATATTTT
CASSSWTGGNTIYF
>TRBJ2-1|TRBV7-9|NA|NA
TGTGCCAGCAGCCGGGAGACAGGGTCGGGCAATGAGCAGTTCTTC
CASSRETGSGNEQFF
>TRBJ1-4|TRBV14|NA|few
TGTGCCAGCAGCCAATACCCATCCCAGGGAACTAATGAAAAACTGTTTTTT
CASSQYPSQGTNEKLFF
>TRBJ2-3|TRBV12-3/TRBV12-4|TRBD1|NA
TGTGCCAGCAGCCACCCCCCGGGGACAGGGATGGCAGATACGCAGTATTTT
CASSHPPGTGMADTQYF
>TRBJ2-7|TRBV10-3|NA|NA
TGTGCCATCCTTGAGGGGATGAACTCCTACGAGCAGTACTTC
CAILEGMNSYEQYF
>TRBJ2-7|TRBV6-1|NA|NA
TGTGCCAGCAGTGAAGATGGTACAGTCGCCTACGAGCAGTACTTC
CASSEDGTVAYEQYF
>TRBJ2-4|TRBV11-2|NA|NA
TGTGCCAGCAGCTTAGAGGCAGGGCTTCGAGCCAAAAACATTCAGTACTTC
CASSLEAGLRAKNIQYF
>TRBJ2-7|TRBV20-1|NA|few
TGCAGTGCTAGAGATGCAGGGGGGATATGCGAGCAGTACTTC
CSARDAGGICEQYF
>TRBJ2-3|TRBV2|NA|NA
TGTGCCAGCTCTGGAATCACAGATACGCAGTATTTT
CASSGITDTQYF
>TRBJ1-2|TRBV20-1|NA|few
TGCAGTGCTAGAGAAGGGTTTGGGGGGTACGGCTACACCTTC
CSAREGFGGYGYTF
>TRBJ2-7|TRBV28|TRBD2|NA
TGTGCCAGCAGTTTTAGGGGACTAGCGGCTCCCTACGAGCAGTACTTC
CASSFRGLAAPYEQYF
>TRBJ2-3|TRBV5-6|TRBD1|few
TGTGCCAGCAGCTTGGTTGCCCGGGACAGGGCCACAGATACGCAGTATTTT
CASSLVARDRATDTQYF
>TRBJ2-7|TRBV5-1|NA|NA
TGCGCCAGCAGCTTCGATACCGGGACCGCCCCTACCGAGCAGTACTTC
CASSFDTGTAPTEQYF
>TRBJ2-3|TRBV7-2|NA|few
TGTGCCAGCAGCACGACAGGAGTGGGAGATACGCAGTATTTT
CASSTTGVGDTQYF